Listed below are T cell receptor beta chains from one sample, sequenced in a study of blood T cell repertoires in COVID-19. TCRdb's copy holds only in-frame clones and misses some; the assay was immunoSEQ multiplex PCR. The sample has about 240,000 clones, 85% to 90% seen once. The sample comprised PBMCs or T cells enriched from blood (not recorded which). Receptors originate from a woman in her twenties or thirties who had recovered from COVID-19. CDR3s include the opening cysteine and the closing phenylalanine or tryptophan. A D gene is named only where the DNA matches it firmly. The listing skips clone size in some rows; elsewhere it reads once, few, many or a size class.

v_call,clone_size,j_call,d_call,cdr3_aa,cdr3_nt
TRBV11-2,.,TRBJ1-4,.,CASSHSGTPHRGEKLFF,TGTGCCAGCAGTCATTCCGGGACACCCCACAGAGGTGAAAAACTGTTTTTT
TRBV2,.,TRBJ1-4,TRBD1,CASILPGQGSTNEKLFF,TGTGCCAGCATACTCCCGGGACAGGGATCAACTAATGAAAAACTGTTTTTT
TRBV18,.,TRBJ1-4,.,CASSPLVGEANEKLFF,TGTGCCAGCTCACCACTCGTAGGGGAGGCTAATGAAAAACTGTTTTTT
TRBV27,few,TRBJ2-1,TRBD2,CASSWTSGKLQFF,TGTGCCAGCAGCTGGACTAGCGGGAAGTTGCAGTTCTTC
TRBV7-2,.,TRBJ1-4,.,CASSLTGYEKLFF,TGTGCCAGCAGCTTAACAGGTTATGAAAAACTGTTTTTT
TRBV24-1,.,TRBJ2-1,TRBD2,CATSDPGLAGGTYNEQFF,TGTGCCACCAGTGACCCCGGGCTAGCGGGAGGGACCTACAATGAGCAGTTCTTC
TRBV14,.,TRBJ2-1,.,CASSQEQGLTYNEQFF,TGTGCCAGCAGCCAAGAGCAGGGTCTCACCTACAATGAGCAGTTCTTC
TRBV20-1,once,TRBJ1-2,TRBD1,CSASKPGQGLGGYTF,TGCAGTGCTAGTAAACCGGGACAGGGGTTAGGTGGCTACACCTTC
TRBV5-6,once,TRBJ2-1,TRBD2,CASSFPGLAGREQFF,TGTGCCAGCAGCTTTCCGGGACTAGCGGGGCGCGAGCAGTTCTTC
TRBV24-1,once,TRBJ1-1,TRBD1,CATSGGTANTEAFF,TGTGCCACCAGTGGAGGGACAGCCAACACTGAAGCTTTCTTT
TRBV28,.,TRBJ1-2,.,CASSSAQGRAYNYGYTF,TGTGCCAGCAGTTCCGCCCAGGGCAGGGCATATAACTATGGCTACACCTTC
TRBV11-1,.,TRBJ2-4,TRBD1,CASSLGQQGAEYF,TGTGCCAGCAGCTTAGGGCAACAGGGGGCGGAGTACTTC
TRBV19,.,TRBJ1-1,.,CASSITGRNTEAFF,TGTGCCAGTAGTATAACAGGGAGGAACACTGAAGCTTTCTTT
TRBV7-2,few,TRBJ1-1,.,CASSPTNVVREAFF,TGTGCCAGCAGCCCCACTAATGTAGTCCGTGAAGCTTTCTTT
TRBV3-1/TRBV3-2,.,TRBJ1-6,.,CASSQDVAGRNSPLHF,TGTGCCAGCAGCCAAGACGTGGCGGGGAGGAATTCACCCCTCCACTTT
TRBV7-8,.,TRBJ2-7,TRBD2,CASSPRLSGRHNWEQYF,TGTGCCAGCAGCCCCCGCCTCAGCGGGAGGCATAATTGGGAGCAGTACTTC
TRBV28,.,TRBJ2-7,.,CASKVALGGGRYEQYF,TGTGCCAGCAAAGTCGCGTTAGGGGGAGGGCGGTACGAGCAGTACTTC
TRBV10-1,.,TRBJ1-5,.,CASSEGGEQEEPQHF,TGCGCCAGCAGTGAGGGGGGGGAACAGGAGGAGCCCCAGCATTTT
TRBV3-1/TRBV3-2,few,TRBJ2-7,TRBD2,CASSQTLAGEQYF,TGTGCCAGCAGCCAAACACTAGCGGGTGAGCAGTACTTC
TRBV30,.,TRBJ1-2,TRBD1,CAWRAGGGMGYGYTF,TGTGCCTGGAGGGCAGGGGGCGGTATGGGATATGGCTACACCTTC
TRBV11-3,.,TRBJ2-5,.,CASSQASGSGETQYF,TGTGCCAGCAGCCAGGCATCAGGGTCGGGAGAGACCCAGTACTTC
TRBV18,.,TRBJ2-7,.,CASSPVAHEQYF,TGTGCCAGCTCACCAGTGGCCCACGAGCAGTACTTC
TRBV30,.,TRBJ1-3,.,CAWRTGSSGNTIYF,TGTGCCTGGAGGACCGGGAGCTCTGGAAACACCATATATTTT
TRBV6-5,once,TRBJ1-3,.,CASSPAQGTGNTIYF,TGTGCCAGCAGCCCCGCCCAGGGAACTGGAAACACCATATATTTT
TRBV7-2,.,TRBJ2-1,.,CASSSSLSSYNEQFF,TGTGCCAGCAGCTCCTCCCTAAGCTCCTACAATGAGCAGTTCTTC
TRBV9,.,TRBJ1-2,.,CASSVEAGSNYGYTF,TGTGCCAGCAGCGTAGAGGCAGGATCCAACTATGGCTACACCTTC
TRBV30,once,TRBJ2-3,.,CAWRGYDYAQYF,TGTGCCTGGCGAGGATATGACTACGCGCAGTATTTT
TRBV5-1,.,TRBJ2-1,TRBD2,CASRVSSGSSYNEQFF,TGCGCCAGCAGGGTTTCTAGCGGGAGCTCCTACAATGAGCAGTTCTTC
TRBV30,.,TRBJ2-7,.,CAWSVHSYEQYF,TGTGCCTGGAGTGTGCACAGCTACGAGCAGTACTTC
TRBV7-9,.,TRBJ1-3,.,CASSPRQGRGNTIYF,TGTGCCAGCAGCCCTCGACAAGGGAGGGGAAACACCATATATTTT
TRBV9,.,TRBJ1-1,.,CASSVGQGTEAFF,TGTGCCAGCAGCGTAGGGCAGGGCACTGAAGCTTTCTTT
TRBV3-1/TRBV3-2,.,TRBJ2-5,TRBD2,CASSRHEGLAGGGETQYF,TGTGCCAGCAGCCGCCATGAAGGACTAGCGGGAGGAGGGGAGACCCAGTACTTC
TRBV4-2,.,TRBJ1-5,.,CASSQEIQLYSNQPQHF,TGTGCCAGCAGCCAAGAAATACAGCTTTATAGCAATCAGCCCCAGCATTTT
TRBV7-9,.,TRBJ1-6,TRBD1,CASSSLTGIGSPLHF,TGTGCCAGCAGCTCCCTGACAGGGATAGGGTCACCCCTCCACTTT
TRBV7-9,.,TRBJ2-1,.,CASSAYGVNEQFF,TGTGCCAGCAGCGCTTACGGTGTCAATGAGCAGTTCTTC
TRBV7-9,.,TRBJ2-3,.,CASTQEGTVTDTQYF,TGTGCCAGCACCCAAGAGGGGACTGTCACAGATACGCAGTATTTT
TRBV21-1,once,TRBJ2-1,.,CASSRRFRSGGGNEQFF,TGTGCCAGCAGCAGGAGGTTCCGTAGCGGGGGGGGTAATGAGCAGTTCTTC
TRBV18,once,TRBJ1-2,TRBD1,CASSPAGTENGYTF,TGTGCCAGCTCACCTGCCGGGACAGAAAATGGCTACACCTTC
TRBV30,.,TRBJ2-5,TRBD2,CALSPGTSQETQYF,TGTGCCTTAAGTCCCGGGACTAGTCAAGAGACCCAGTACTTC
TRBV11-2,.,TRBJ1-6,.,CASSSRTSVGYNSPLHF,TGTGCCAGCAGCTCCAGGACATCGGTGGGCTATAATTCACCCCTCCACTTT
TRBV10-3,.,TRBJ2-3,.,CAITRSSPQDTQYF,TGTGCCATCACTAGGTCTAGCCCCCAAGATACGCAGTATTTT
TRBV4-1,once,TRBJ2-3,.,CASSQVLSTDTQYF,TGCGCCAGCAGCCAAGTACTAAGCACAGATACGCAGTATTTT
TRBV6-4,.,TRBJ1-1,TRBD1,CASSPGGVNTEAFF,TGTGCCAGCAGTCCAGGGGGTGTGAACACTGAAGCTTTCTTT
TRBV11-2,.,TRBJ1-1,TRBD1,CASSRQGASNTEAFF,TGTGCCAGCAGCCGACAGGGGGCCTCGAACACTGAAGCTTTCTTT
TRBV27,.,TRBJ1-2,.,CASSPLGTSNYGYTF,TGTGCCAGCAGCCCCTTGGGGACTTCTAACTATGGCTACACCTTC
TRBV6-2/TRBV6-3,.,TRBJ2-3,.,CASSHRDTYTDTQYF,TGTGCCAGCAGTCACCGGGACACCTACACAGATACGCAGTATTTT
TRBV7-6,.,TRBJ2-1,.,CASSSPPRGRNEQFF,TGTGCCAGCAGCTCCCCCCCCAGAGGCCGCAATGAGCAGTTCTTC
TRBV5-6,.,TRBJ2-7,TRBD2,CASSILGLAGPEQYF,TGTGCCAGCAGCATCCTGGGGCTAGCGGGACCCGAGCAGTACTTC
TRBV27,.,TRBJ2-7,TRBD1,CASSLSKGTGTHEQYF,TGTGCCAGCAGTTTATCGAAAGGGACAGGGACCCACGAGCAGTACTTC